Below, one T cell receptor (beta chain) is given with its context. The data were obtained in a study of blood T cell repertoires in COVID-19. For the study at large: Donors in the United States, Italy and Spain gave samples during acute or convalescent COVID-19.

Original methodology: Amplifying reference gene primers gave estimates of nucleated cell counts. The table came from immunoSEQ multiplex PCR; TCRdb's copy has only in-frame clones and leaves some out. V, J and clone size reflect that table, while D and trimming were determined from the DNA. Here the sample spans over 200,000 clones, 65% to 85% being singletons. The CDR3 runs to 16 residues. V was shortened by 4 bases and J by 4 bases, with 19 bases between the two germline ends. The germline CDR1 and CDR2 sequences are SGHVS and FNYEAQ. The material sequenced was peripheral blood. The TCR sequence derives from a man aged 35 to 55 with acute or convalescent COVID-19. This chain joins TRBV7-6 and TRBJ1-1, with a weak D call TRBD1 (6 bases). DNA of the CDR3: TGTGCCAGCAGCTCACTCAACAGGGCTGATGGCACTGAAGCTTTCTTT. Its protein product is CASSSLNRADGTEAFF.